This T cell receptor (beta chain) stems from a study of blood T cell repertoires in COVID-19. On the study more broadly: The study drew acute and convalescent COVID-19 samples from the United States, Italy and Spain.

This clone has only one observation. Sequencing was performed with immunoSEQ multiplex PCR; in TCRdb, only in-frame clones are kept and a portion is missing. The sample holds about 59,000 clones, 80% to 85% seen once. V lost 8 bases and J 10 bases, leaving 22 bases between the germline ends. The V gene's germline CDR1 is LGHDT and CDR2 YNNKEL (reference sequence). CDR3 length: 14 residues. This receptor was obtained from a woman over 75 with active or convalescent COVID-19. V gene TRBV3-1 (or the pseudogene TRBV3-2) combines with J gene TRBJ2-3, with a possible D match to TRBD2 (6 bases). The specimen was peripheral blood. CDR3 sequence: CASRQREARGAQYF. CDR3 DNA sequence: TGTGCCAGCCGGCAGAGGGAGGCCCGTGGTGCGCAGTATTTT.